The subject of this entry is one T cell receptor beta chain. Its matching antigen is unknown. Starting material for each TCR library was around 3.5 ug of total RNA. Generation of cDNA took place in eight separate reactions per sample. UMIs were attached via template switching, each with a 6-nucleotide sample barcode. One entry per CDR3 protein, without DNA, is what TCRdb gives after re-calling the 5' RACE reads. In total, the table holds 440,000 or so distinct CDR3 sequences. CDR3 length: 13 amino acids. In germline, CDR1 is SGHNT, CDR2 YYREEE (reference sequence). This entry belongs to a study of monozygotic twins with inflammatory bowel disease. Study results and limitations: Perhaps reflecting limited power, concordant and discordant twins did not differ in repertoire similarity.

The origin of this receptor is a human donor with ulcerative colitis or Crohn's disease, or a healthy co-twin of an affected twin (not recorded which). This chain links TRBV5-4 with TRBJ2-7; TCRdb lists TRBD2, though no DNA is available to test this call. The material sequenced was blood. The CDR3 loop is CASSSDSFGEQYF.